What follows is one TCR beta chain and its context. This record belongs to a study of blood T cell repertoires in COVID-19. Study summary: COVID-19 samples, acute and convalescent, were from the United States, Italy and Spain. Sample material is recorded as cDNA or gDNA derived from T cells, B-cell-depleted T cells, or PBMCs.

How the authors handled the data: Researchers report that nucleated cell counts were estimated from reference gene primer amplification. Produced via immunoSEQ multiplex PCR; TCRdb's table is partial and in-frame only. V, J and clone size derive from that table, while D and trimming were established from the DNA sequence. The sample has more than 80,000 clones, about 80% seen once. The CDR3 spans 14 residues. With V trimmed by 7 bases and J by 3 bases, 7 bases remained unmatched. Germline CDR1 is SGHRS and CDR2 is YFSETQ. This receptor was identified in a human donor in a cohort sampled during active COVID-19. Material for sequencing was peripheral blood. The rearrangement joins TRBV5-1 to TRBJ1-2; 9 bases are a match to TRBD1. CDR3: CASGPTGGDYGYTF. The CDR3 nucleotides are TGCGCCAGCGGACCAACAGGGGGCGACTATGGCTACACCTTC.